The next 21 T cell receptor beta chains were all read from a single sample in a study of blood T cell dynamics during melanoma immunotherapy. Sequencing used immunoSEQ multiplex PCR; TCRdb keeps in-frame clones, though not all of them. The sample holds 8,500 or so clones, 70% to 90% seen once. The time point is: week 3, after first cycle of checkpoint inhibitor. This material consisted of blood, taken from a patient treated with checkpoint blockade. These receptors all stem from a human donor with melanoma.

This clone was observed once. V and J are TRBV19 and TRBJ1-1, with no clear D. Trimming cost V 1 base and J 0 bases, with 3 bases left between them. The CDR3 contains 13 residues. Germline CDR1 and CDR2: LNHDA and SQIVND (reference sequence). Here the CDR3 DNA reads TGTGCCAGTAGTATAGCCATGAACACTGAAGCTTTCTTT. Protein product: CASSIAMNTEAFF.

DNA for the CDR3: TGTGCCAGCGGGCAGTATAGCAATCAGCCCCAGCATTTT. Protein: CASGQYSNQPQHF. The chain carries TRBV6-6 and TRBJ1-5, with D unclear. This CDR3 has 13 residues. The V and J ends lost 8 bases and 0 bases respectively, with 8 bases between them. Looked up from germline, CDR1 is MNHNY and CDR2 is SVGAGI (reference sequence).

The CDR3 sequence is CAWSEKGKEGPLHF. The CDR3 DNA sequence: TGTGCCTGGAGTGAAAAAGGAAAGGAGGGACCCCTCCACTTT. This rearrangement joins TRBV30 to TRBJ1-6; no clear D gene. Germline lookup yields CDR1 GTSNPN and CDR2 SVGIG (reference sequence). V was clipped by 1 base and J by 12 bases, with 16 bases between them. This CDR3 spans 14 amino acids.

V is TRBV19 and J is TRBJ1-1, with no clear D. With 3 bases removed from V and 1 base from J, the gap between germline ends came to 9 bases. The CDR3 has 14 amino acids. CDR1 is LNHDA, CDR2 SQIVND, per germline (reference sequence). CDR3 sequence: CASSIWGTNTEAFF. CDR3 coding DNA: TGTGCCAGTAGTATTTGGGGTACGAACACTGAAGCTTTCTTT.

This chain joins TRBV13 and TRBJ2-7; tentatively, D is TRBD1 or TRBD2 (5 bases each). The CDR3 has 15 amino acids. The V and J ends lost 5 bases and 3 bases respectively, with 17 bases between them. Germline V gives CDR1 PRHDT, CDR2 FYEKMQ (reference sequence). The CDR3: CASSPGRDGYYEQYF. The DNA for the CDR3 is TGTGCCAGCAGCCCGGGAAGGGACGGGTACTACGAGCAGTACTTC.

The rearrangement joins TRBV28 to TRBJ2-5; D is unresolved. The DNA end is a closer match to TRBJ2-7, so the J assignment may be wrong. This CDR3 has 17 residues. Germline loops: CDR1 MDHEN, CDR2 SYDVKM. As DNA, the CDR3 is TGTGCCAGCAGCTCCCCCGACAATGGGGAACTCACCTACGAGCAGTACTTC. Protein product: CASSSPDNGELTYEQYF.

The rearrangement uses TRBV9 and TRBJ1-1; no reliable D call. This CDR3 region has 14 residues. V gave up 0 bases and J gave up 0 bases, with 6 bases separating them. The V gene's germline CDR1 is SGDLS and CDR2 YYNGEE. This chain's CDR3 is CASSVDPLNTEAFF. The CDR3, as DNA: TGTGCCAGCAGCGTAGACCCCTTGAACACTGAAGCTTTCTTT.

The rearrangement uses TRBV11-2 and TRBJ2-7; 10 positions agree with TRBD1. The CDR3 runs 15 residues. The V segment lost 6 bases and the J segment 4 bases; nucleotides outside the gene matches: 9. Per germline, CDR1 SGHAT and CDR2 FQNNGV. The CDR3 protein is CASSFAPGQGYEQYF. CDR3 nucleotide sequence: TGTGCCAGCAGTTTTGCACCGGGACAGGGGTACGAGCAGTACTTC.

The chain has TRBV5-1 and TRBJ1-3; D is undetermined. V shed 2 bases and J shed 0 bases, with 9 bases lying between them. The CDR3 is 15 residues long. Germline V lookup: CDR1 SGHRS, CDR2 YFSETQ. The CDR3 DNA follows: TGCGCCAGCAGCTTAGGGTCCAGCTCTGGAAACACCATATATTTT. It encodes CASSLGSSSGNTIYF.

This clone appeared a few times. V usage is TRBV6-5 and J usage is TRBJ2-7, with TRBD1 matching 8 bases. Germline lookup yields CDR1 MNHEY and CDR2 SVGAGI. V shed 6 bases, J shed 6 bases, and the junction held 10 bases outside the gene matches. The CDR3 is made up of 14 amino acids. The CDR3 region is CASSPRQGRIEQYF. CDR3 in DNA: TGTGCCAGCAGCCCACGACAGGGGCGTATCGAGCAGTACTTC.

A few counts support this clone. J is TRBJ2-7 and V is TRBV5-4; weak D call: TRBD1 (6 bases). V lost 0 bases and J 5 bases, leaving 15 bases between the germline ends. Per the germline V gene, CDR1 is SGHNT and CDR2 is YYREEE (reference sequence). The CDR3 is 15 residues long. Here the CDR3 DNA reads TGTGCCAGCAGCTTGGGGGTCAGGGGTGGCGACGAGCAGTACTTC. Encoded protein: CASSLGVRGGDEQYF.

This chain joins TRBV2 and TRBJ2-7; no definite D call. V lost 5 bases to trimming and J lost 6 bases, with 17 bases between them. The V gene's germline CDR1 is SNHLY and CDR2 FYNNEI. The CDR3 is 14 residues long. The CDR3 is CASSRVPLIGEQYF. The DNA of the CDR3 is TGTGCCAGCAGTCGTGTCCCCCTAATTGGCGAGCAGTACTTC.

The chain employs TRBV11-2 and TRBJ1-2, with D uncertain. Per the germline V gene, CDR1 is SGHAT and CDR2 is FQNNGV. The CDR3 contains 13 residues. The germline V and J ends were trimmed by 1 base and 5 bases, with 8 bases remaining between them. The CDR3: CASSLGRNYGYTF. In nucleotides, the CDR3 is TGTGCCAGCAGCTTAGGACGGAATTATGGCTACACCTTC.

CDR3 DNA sequence: TGTGCCAGTAGGTTTGGAGGAGAGGAAAAACTGTTTTTT. Translation: CASRFGGEEKLFF. This chain uses TRBV19 with TRBJ1-4; the D is unclear. Germline assignment: CDR1 LNHDA and CDR2 SQIVND (reference sequence). Between the trimmed V and J ends, which lost 6 bases and 8 bases, there was a span of 13 bases. CDR3 length equals 13 residues.

There are a few counts of this clone. The rearrangement joins TRBV5-1 to TRBJ2-7; 8 bases line up with TRBD1. Germline trimming cut 4 bases from V and 2 bases from J; bases unmatched to any gene: 5. CDR1 and CDR2 (germline): SGHRS, YFSETQ. This CDR3 region has 14 residues. CDR3: CASSQGQVAYEQYF. The CDR3 DNA sequence: TGCGCCAGCAGCCAGGGACAGGTGGCCTACGAGCAGTACTTC.

The V gene is TRBV7-2, the J gene TRBJ1-1; tentative D call: TRBD1 (5 bases). With 1 base removed from V and 11 bases from J, the gap between germline ends came to 14 bases. The CDR3 spans 13 residues. The germline CDR1 and CDR2 sequences are SGHTA and FQGNSA. CDR3 amino acids: CASSLGQGLWAFF. Written as DNA, the CDR3 is TGTGCCAGCAGCTTAGGCCAGGGATTATGGGCTTTCTTT. The whole variable domain, filled in from reference TRBV7-2 and TRBJ1-1, reads GAGVSQSPSNKVTEKGKDVELRCDPISGHTALYWYRQSLGQGLEFLIYFQGNSAPDKSGLPSDRFSAERTGGSVSTLTIQRTQQEDSAVYLCASSLGQGLWAFFGQGTRLTVV.

The V gene is TRBV7-2, the J gene TRBJ1-4, with D unclear. The V gene lost 4 bases and the J gene lost 5 bases, with 8 bases spanning the gap. The CDR3 runs to 13 residues. Germline lookup yields CDR1 SGHTA and CDR2 FQGNSA. The CDR3 here is CASSSGPNEKLFF. The CDR3 DNA is TGTGCCAGCAGCTCAGGTCCCAATGAAAAACTGTTTTTT.

The rearrangement uses TRBV6-1 and TRBJ1-2; 7 positions match TRBD1. V was pared by 2 bases and J by 4 bases, with 10 bases of the junction left unmatched. The CDR3 length is 16 residues. Germline V gene sequence: CDR1 MNHNS, CDR2 SASEGT. The CDR3 DNA is TGTGCCAGCAGTGAAAGGGGGCTGGGGGGCCTCTATGGCTACACCTTC. It specifies CASSERGLGGLYGYTF.

The chain links TRBV15 to TRBJ1-3, with 9 bases fitting TRBD1. Germline trimming cut 5 bases from V and 7 bases from J; bases unmatched to any gene: 12. The CDR3 totals 16 residues. Looked up from germline, CDR1 is LNHNV and CDR2 is YYDKDF (reference sequence). CDR3: CATSPRPGTGSNTIYF. The DNA for the CDR3 is TGTGCCACCAGCCCCCGGCCCGGGACAGGGAGTAACACCATATATTTT.

V gene TRBV5-1 combines with J gene TRBJ1-3; 12 bases fit TRBD1. V trimming: 7 bases; J trimming: 1 base; junction bases outside the gene matches: 9. Germline lookup yields CDR1 SGHRS and CDR2 YFSETQ. The CDR3 extends over 17 amino acids. The CDR3 region is CASYAGTGGSSGNTIYF. The CDR3 nucleotides are TGCGCCAGCTACGCCGGGACAGGGGGCAGTTCTGGAAACACCATATATTTT.

The gene calls are TRBV5-1 and TRBJ2-7; 7 nucleotides align to TRBD1. Germline CDR1 and CDR2: SGHRS and YFSETQ. The V and J ends lost 6 bases and 2 bases, in that order; junction bases with no gene match: 5. This CDR3 spans 13 amino acids. The CDR3 here is CASTRDSTYEQYF. CDR3 bases: TGCGCCAGCACCCGGGACAGTACCTACGAGCAGTACTTC.